The 20 T cell receptor beta chains below come from one sample, sequenced in a study of control samples from healthy donors and cancer patients. Sequencing was performed with immunoSEQ multiplex PCR; in TCRdb, only in-frame clones are kept and a portion is missing. The table lists some 110,000 clones, 88% of them singletons. Sample: blood. The origin of the receptors is a woman aged 70-85 years in good health.

Notes on this clone: Other DNA sequences in the sample encode the same CDR3. The gene calls are TRBV6-4 and TRBJ2-1; the D gene is possibly TRBD2 (6 bases). Trimming removed 4 bases at V and 10 bases at J, with 14 bases between. The V gene's germline CDR1 is MRHNA and CDR2 SNTAGT. The CDR3 loop spans 13 amino acids. CDR3 loop: CASSVRRGGEQFF. The CDR3 DNA sequence: TGTGCCAGCAGTGTACGGCGGGGCGGAGAGCAGTTCTTC.

The V call is TRBV7-9, the J call TRBJ2-1, with D perhaps assigned TRBD1 or TRBD2 (5 bases each). The CDR3 is made up of 11 amino acids. V lost 7 bases to trimming and J lost 9 bases, with 10 bases between them. CDR1 SEHNR and CDR2 FQNEAQ come from the germline V gene (reference sequence). The DNA for the CDR3 is TGTGCCAGCACCCCGGGGACTGAGCAGTTCTTC. Amino acids: CASTPGTEQFF. Full variable domain (remainder filled in from reference TRBV7-9 and TRBJ2-1): DTGVSQNPRHKITKRGQNVTFRCDPISEHNRLYWYRQTLGQGPEFLTYFQNEAQLEKSRLLSDRFSAERPKGSFSTLEIQRTEQGDSAMYLCASTPGTEQFFGPGTRLTVL.

This clone is a singleton in its sample. This chain joins TRBV4-1 and TRBJ2-6; a weak D match, TRBD1 (6 bases). This CDR3 region has 18 residues. CDR1 MGHRA and CDR2 YSYEKL come from the germline V gene. V was clipped by 2 bases and J by 0 bases, with 14 bases between them. The DNA of the CDR3 is TGCGCCAGCAGCCAACTCCAGGGGCGACGCTCTGGGGCCAACGTCCTGACTTTC. This sequence encodes CASSQLQGRRSGANVLTF.

This rearrangement joins TRBV13 to TRBJ2-1; D ambiguous. Germline V CDR1 and CDR2: PRHDT, FYEKMQ (reference sequence). There are 13 residues in the CDR3. The germline V and J ends were trimmed by 5 bases and 15 bases, with 20 bases remaining between them. Written as DNA, the CDR3 is TGTGCCAGCAGCCCGATAGCTCGCCCGGGCGTGTTCTTC. Translating gives CASSPIARPGVFF.

The chain employs TRBV4-2 and TRBJ2-3; D might be TRBD1 or TRBD2, each matching 6 bases. The CDR3 is made up of 16 amino acids. CDR1 and CDR2 from the germline V gene are LGHNA and YNFKEQ. V was trimmed by 0 bases and J by 2 bases, leaving 12 bases between them. Here the CDR3 reads CASSQDGRGDTDTQYF. The CDR3 DNA is TGTGCCAGCAGCCAAGATGGTAGGGGGGACACAGATACGCAGTATTTT.

The chain recombines TRBV5-1 with TRBJ2-7; 8 nucleotides match TRBD1. CDR1 SGHRS and CDR2 YFSETQ come from the germline V gene. The CDR3 contains 14 residues. The junction had 4 bases not matched to a gene; V was cut back by 0 bases and J by 5 bases. The DNA of the CDR3 is TGCGCCAGCAGCTTGGGGACAGGGAATCACGAGCAGTACTTC. This encodes CASSLGTGNHEQYF. Complete variable domain (other parts from reference TRBV5-1 and TRBJ2-7): KAGVTQTPRYLIKTRGQQVTLSCSPISGHRSVSWYQQTPGQGLQFLFEYFSETQRNKGNFPGRFSGRQFSNSRSEMNVSTLELGDSALYLCASSLGTGNHEQYFGPGTRLTVT.

The chain is built from TRBV6-6 and TRBJ2-1, with TRBD2 matching 7 bases. The J segment lost 6 bases and the V segment lost 7 bases, leaving 9 bases of the junction unmatched. The CDR3 is 14 amino acids. Per germline, CDR1 MNHNY and CDR2 SVGAGI (reference sequence). The CDR3 coding sequence is TGTGCCAGCAAAGAAGCGGGACTCCTCAATGAGCAGTTCTTC. Protein: CASKEAGLLNEQFF.

The chain uses TRBV4-2 and TRBJ2-1, with TRBD2 identical over 13 bases. Trimming removed 1 base from V and 3 bases from J; junction bases left unmatched: 6. The CDR3 totals 18 residues. Germline assignment: CDR1 LGHNA and CDR2 YNFKEQ. CDR3 protein: CASSQGLAGGSDYNEQFF. Here the CDR3 DNA reads TGTGCCAGCAGCCAAGGACTAGCGGGGGGCTCCGACTACAATGAGCAGTTCTTC.

The V gene is TRBV5-1, the J gene TRBJ1-6; unclear D gene. The CDR3 loop spans 14 amino acids. V lost 5 bases and J lost 5, with 11 bases in between. Germline V CDR1 and CDR2: SGHRS, YFSETQ. The CDR3 DNA is TGCGCCAGCAGTTCCAGCCTGGATAATTCACCCCTCCACTTT. It translates to CASSSSLDNSPLHF.

As for this clone: This sample includes further DNA sequences coding for the same CDR3. The rearrangement links TRBV6-5 to TRBJ1-2; D is unresolved. The length of the CDR3 is 13 residues. V was clipped by 3 bases and J by 3 bases, with 8 bases between them. CDR1 and CDR2 from the germline V gene are MNHEY and SVGAGI. CDR3 region: CASSYSQYYGYTF. CDR3 bases: TGTGCCAGCAGTTATAGTCAGTACTATGGCTACACCTTC.

The chain combines TRBV7-9 with TRBJ1-6; perhaps TRBD1 as D (5 bases). Looked up from germline, CDR1 is SEHNR and CDR2 is FQNEAQ (reference sequence). Trimming stripped 1 base from V and 5 bases from J, with 9 bases between. The CDR3 contains 15 residues. DNA for the CDR3: TGTGCCAGCAGCTTAGGGGGGGAACATAATTCACCCCTCCACTTT. Translation gives CASSLGGEHNSPLHF.

The count of this clone is one. The chain combines TRBV7-9 with TRBJ1-6; no clear D gene. Trimming stripped 3 bases from V and 7 bases from J, with 10 bases between. CDR1 and CDR2 (germline): SEHNR, FQNEAQ (reference sequence). The CDR3 spans 14 residues. DNA of the CDR3: TGTGCCAGCAGCTTGAGGCAGCTGAATTCACCCCTCCACTTT. Translated, it gives CASSLRQLNSPLHF.

The CDR3 bases are TGTGCCAGCAGCTTGGGTTTAAGCTCTGGAAACACCATATATTTT. Its translation: CASSLGLSSGNTIYF. The rearrangement joins TRBV5-4 to TRBJ1-3; D gene uncertain. Trimming shortened V by 0 bases and J by 0 bases, and 7 bases separated the two germline ends. The CDR3 has 15 residues. Per the germline V gene, CDR1 is SGHNT and CDR2 is YYREEE (reference sequence).

This chain's CDR3 is CASSLLGVNQPQHF. CDR3 bases: TGTGCCAGCAGTTTACTCGGGGTCAATCAGCCCCAGCATTTT. The rearrangement joins TRBV6-2 or TRBV6-3 to TRBJ1-5; unclear D gene. The CDR3 is 14 amino acids. The germline gives CDR1 MNHEY, CDR2 SVGEGT. Trimming cost V 4 bases and J 3 bases, with 10 bases left between them.

The chain carries TRBV5-1 and TRBJ1-1; the D is unclear. CDR1 is SGHRS and CDR2 is YFSETQ in the germline V gene. V lost 0 bases, J lost 2 bases, and 11 bases lay in between. The CDR3 has 15 amino acids. The CDR3 loop is CASSLGFGKNTEAFF. The CDR3 DNA follows: TGCGCCAGCAGCTTGGGGTTTGGCAAAAACACTGAAGCTTTCTTT.

V gene TRBV11-3 combines with J gene TRBJ2-2; the D is unclear. Germline lookup yields CDR1 SGHNT and CDR2 YENEEA. V was cut by 1 base and J by 2 bases, with 11 bases left in between. This CDR3 comprises 16 residues. The CDR3 DNA follows: TGTGCCAGCAGCTTAGTCGGCGGCCTAAACACCGGGGAGCTGTTTTTT. Protein sequence: CASSLVGGLNTGELFF.

The chain recombines TRBV5-1 with TRBJ1-2; TRBD1 agrees at 8 bases. The V segment lost 0 bases and the J segment 2 bases; nucleotides outside the gene matches: 3. The CDR3 is made up of 15 amino acids. Germline loops: CDR1 SGHRS, CDR2 YFSETQ. This CDR3 is CASSLGDRSNYGYTF. The CDR3 DNA is TGCGCCAGCAGCTTGGGGGACAGGTCAAACTATGGCTACACCTTC.

The chain links TRBV5-6 to TRBJ2-3; maybe TRBD2 (7 bases). The V end was cut by 5 bases, the J end by 4 bases, with 23 bases between. CDR1 and CDR2 from the germline V gene are SGHDT and YYEEEE. This CDR3 contains 17 residues. In nucleotides, the CDR3 is TGTGCCAGCAGATTTGGACGGGGGCTAGGGGGGGCAGATACGCAGTATTTT. The encoded protein is CASRFGRGLGGADTQYF.

This clone was picked up one time. The chain combines TRBV9 with TRBJ2-7, with D possibly being TRBD2 (5 bases). Germline CDR1 SGDLS, CDR2 YYNGEE. This CDR3 has 14 residues. The V and J ends lost 4 bases and 0 bases respectively, with 11 bases between them. This CDR3 reads CASSNWESSYEQYF. The CDR3 nucleotides are TGTGCCAGCAGCAACTGGGAGAGCTCCTACGAGCAGTACTTC.

This rearrangement joins TRBV7-9 to TRBJ2-5; D is unresolved. CDR1 SEHNR and CDR2 FQNEAQ come from the germline V gene (reference sequence). Trimming removed 3 bases from V and 4 bases from J, with 12 bases in between. This CDR3 has 14 residues. The CDR3 nucleotides read TGTGCCAGCAGCTTGCAGGCCGGTGGAGAGACCCAGTACTTC. This gives the protein CASSLQAGGETQYF.